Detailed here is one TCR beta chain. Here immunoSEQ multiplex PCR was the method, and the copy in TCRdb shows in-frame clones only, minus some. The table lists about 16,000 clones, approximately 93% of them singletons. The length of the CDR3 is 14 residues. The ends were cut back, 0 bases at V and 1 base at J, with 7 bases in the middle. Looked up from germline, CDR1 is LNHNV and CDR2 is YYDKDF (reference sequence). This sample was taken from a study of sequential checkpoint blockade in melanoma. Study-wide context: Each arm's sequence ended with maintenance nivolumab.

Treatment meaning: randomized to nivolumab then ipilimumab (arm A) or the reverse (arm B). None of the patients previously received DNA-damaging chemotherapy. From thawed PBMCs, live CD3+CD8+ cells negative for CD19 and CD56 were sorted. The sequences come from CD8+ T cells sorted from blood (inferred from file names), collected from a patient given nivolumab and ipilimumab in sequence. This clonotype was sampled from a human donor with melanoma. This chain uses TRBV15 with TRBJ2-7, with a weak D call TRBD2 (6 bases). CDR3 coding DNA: TGTGCCACCAGCAGAGAACTAGCTTCCTACGAGCAGTACGTC. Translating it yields CATSRELASYEQYV.